The 11 T cell receptor beta chains reported below all come from one sample, sequenced in a study of T cell responses to AZD1222 COVID-19 vaccine. Profiled with immunoSEQ multiplex PCR; TCRdb holds only in-frame clones, not every one. The data hold about 130,000 clones, with approximately 88% observed a single time. The starting material was peripheral blood, obtained on day 0 of AZD1222 vaccination. These TCRs come from an adult in good health.

The rearrangement joins TRBV5-1 to TRBJ1-2; TRBD1 aligns across 10 bases. Germline V lookup: CDR1 SGHRS, CDR2 YFSETQ. CDR3 length equals 18 residues. The ends lost 4 bases at V and 2 bases at J; junction bases unmatched: 14. The CDR3 reads CASSTIFGTGEANYGYTF. CDR3 DNA sequence: TGCGCCAGCAGCACTATCTTCGGGACAGGGGAGGCGAACTATGGCTACACCTTC.

This chain connects TRBV15 to TRBJ1-1, with D unresolved. V was clipped by 8 bases and J by 0 bases, with 10 bases between them. The length of the CDR3 is 13 residues. The V gene's germline CDR1 is LNHNV and CDR2 YYDKDF (reference sequence). Here the CDR3 DNA reads TGTGCCACCCGGGAAAGCCTGAACACTGAAGCTTTCTTT. This translates into CATRESLNTEAFF.

The chain uses TRBV7-8 and TRBJ1-3; TRBD1 matches at 7 bases. Unmatched junction bases numbered 9, after V lost 4 bases and J lost 0 bases. Germline CDR1 reads SGHVS; CDR2 reads FQNEAQ. The CDR3 runs to 17 residues. The CDR3 coding sequence is TGTGCCAGCAGCTCGACCCAGGACAGGAGCTCTGGAAACACCATATATTTT. It is translated as CASSSTQDRSSGNTIYF.

The V gene is TRBV25-1, the J gene TRBJ2-7, with D maybe TRBD2 (7 bases). This CDR3 has 15 amino acids. V was cut by 2 bases and J by 2 bases, with 13 bases left in between. In germline, CDR1 is MGHDK, CDR2 SYGVNS. CDR3 in amino acids: CASSEGGGGAYEQYF. DNA of the CDR3: TGTGCCAGCAGTGAAGGAGGGGGGGGAGCCTACGAGCAGTACTTC.

The gene calls are TRBV27 and TRBJ1-5; a weak D match, TRBD1 (5 bases). V was trimmed by 3 bases and J by 6 bases, leaving 33 bases between them. Germline assignment: CDR1 MNHEY and CDR2 SMNVEV (reference sequence). This CDR3 has 21 amino acids. CDR3 loop: CASSFVGLRGSTLTLGQPQHF. In DNA form, the CDR3 reads TGTGCCAGCAGTTTTGTCGGTTTGAGGGGATCGACCCTCACCCTCGGTCAGCCCCAGCATTTT.

V is TRBV6-6 and J is TRBJ1-1, with D perhaps matching TRBD1 (5 bases). V lost 6 bases and J 8 bases, leaving 16 bases between the germline ends. The CDR3 runs 13 residues. Germline values: CDR1 MNHNY, CDR2 SVGAGI (reference sequence). CDR3 sequence reads: CASSWDGRGEAFF. CDR3 nucleotides: TGTGCCAGCAGCTGGGACGGCCGGGGCGAAGCTTTCTTT.

The chain recombines TRBV19 with TRBJ1-2, with D uncertain. This CDR3 region has 14 residues. CDR1 and CDR2 from the germline V gene are LNHDA and SQIVND (reference sequence). Trimming stripped 7 bases from V and 2 bases from J, with 14 bases between. For the CDR3, the DNA is TGTGCCAGTACCCGAGAGGGTTCGAACTATGGCTACACCTTC. The encoded protein is CASTREGSNYGYTF.

The CDR3 loop is CASSEGTASTNEKLFF. In DNA form, the CDR3 reads TGTGCCAGCAGTGAGGGAACAGCCTCAACTAATGAAAAACTGTTTTTT. This rearrangement joins TRBV6-1 to TRBJ1-4; D unclear. The CDR3 spans 16 residues. V gave up 3 bases and J gave up 0 bases, with 11 bases separating them. Germline values: CDR1 MNHNS, CDR2 SASEGT.

This clone was seen only once. This chain's CDR3 is CASSLTSDGGKLFF. The CDR3 bases are TGTGCCAGCAGCCTGACGTCGGACGGGGGGAAACTGTTTTTT. This chain links TRBV9 with TRBJ1-4, with D possibly matching TRBD1 (5 bases). Germline loops: CDR1 SGDLS, CDR2 YYNGEE. The CDR3 has 14 residues. Trimming took off 4 bases at V and 11 bases at J, with 18 bases between the two ends.

J is TRBJ1-1 and V is TRBV5-1, with TRBD1 matching 8 bases. With V trimmed by 4 bases and J by 0 bases, 5 bases remained unmatched. The CDR3 is 15 residues long. Germline loops: CDR1 SGHRS, CDR2 YFSETQ. Here the CDR3 reads CASSTTTGVNTEAFF. CDR3 nucleotides: TGCGCCAGCAGCACCACGACAGGGGTGAACACTGAAGCTTTCTTT.

This clone was seen a few times. The gene calls are TRBV6-1 and TRBJ2-7; the match to TRBD2 covers 8 bases. Germline-derived CDR1 and CDR2 are MNHNS and SASEGT. The CDR3 length is 15 residues. V was pared by 1 base and J by 8 bases, with 10 bases of the junction left unmatched. Here the CDR3 reads CASSEGGSGEEKQYF. CDR3 nucleotides: TGTGCCAGCAGTGAAGGGGGTAGCGGGGAGGAAAAGCAGTACTTC.